A single T cell receptor (beta chain) is shown here with its context. Its antigen remains unknown. This record belongs to a study of human T cells and chemical hapten exposure. Study background: All patients underwent weekly scalp dosing with diphenylcyclopropenone for the full roughly 25-week study. Findings and caveats of the study: PT1 expanded TCR numbers rose with patch test score.

The CDR3 totals 15 residues. V lost 5 bases to trimming and J lost 0 bases, with 11 bases between them. Documented time point: patch test 2, 6 weeks after DPC sensitization. The treatment here: therapeutic diphenylcyclopropenone sensitization with weekly scalp DPC. Each CDR3 protein is one row after TCRdb ran MiXCR on the RACE reads. The sample contains about 78,000 distinct CDR3 sequences, around 8.8% of which appear only once. The sequence was collected from a woman aged 45-59 years with alopecia areata. Some clones in this sample may be carry-over from other donors' samples. This specimen was whole blood, taken in connection with sensitization to the hapten diphenylcyclopropenone (DPC). The V and J genes are TRBV12-3 or TRBV12-4 and TRBJ2-1, with unresolved D. DNA of the CDR3: TGTGCCAGCAGTCTGAGCTCAAGCTCCTACAATGAGCAGTTCTTC. Encoded protein: CASSLSSSSYNEQFF.